Sequencing of this T cell receptor beta chain was carried out in a study of blood T cell repertoires in COVID-19. In the study overall: Researchers got acute and convalescent COVID-19 samples from the United States, Italy and Spain. PBMCs, B-cell-depleted T cells, or T cells were the source of the cDNA or gDNA that made up the material.

Germline V gene sequence: CDR1 SGDLS, CDR2 YYNGEE. The CDR3 length is 15 residues. Trimming pared 1 base from V and 5 bases from J, leaving 13 bases between. Under the authors' procedure: Amplification of reference gene primers was used by the study to estimate nucleated cell counts. Sequencing used immunoSEQ multiplex PCR; TCRdb keeps in-frame clones, though not all of them. The V and J calls and clone size were taken over from that table, and D and trimming were inferred from the DNA. The data contain over 85,000 clones, about 76% of them singletons. The chain carries TRBV9 and TRBJ2-1, with D maybe TRBD2 (6 bases). The sequencing input was peripheral blood. The receptor comes from a human donor in a cohort sampled during active COVID-19. DNA of the CDR3: TGTGCCAGCAGCGTATCGGGCGGGACCCACAATGAGCAGTTCTTC. It encodes CASSVSGGTHNEQFF. Full variable domain (remainder filled in from reference TRBV9 and TRBJ2-1): DSGVTQTPKHLITATGQRVTLRCSPRSGDLSVYWYQQSLDQGLQFLIQYYNGEERAKGNILERFSAQQFPDLHSELNLSSLELGDSALYFCASSVSGGTHNEQFFGPGTRLTVL.